This T cell receptor (beta chain) was found in a study of T cell responses to AZD1222 COVID-19 vaccine. This clone was observed a single time. The assay was immunoSEQ multiplex PCR, and TCRdb's table has in-frame clones only and misses some. The profile shows over 100,000 clones, around nine tenths of them singletons. The clonotype originates from an adult in good health. This material consisted of peripheral blood, taken on day 0 of AZD1222 vaccination.

CDR3 coding DNA: TGTGCCAGCAGCCGAGCCGGAAACACTGAAGCTTTCTTT. It yields the protein CASSRAGNTEAFF. The J gene is TRBJ1-1, the V gene TRBV3-1 (or the pseudogene TRBV3-2); D is undetermined. This CDR3 is 13 amino acids long. Germline loops: CDR1 LGHDT, CDR2 YNNKEL (reference sequence). Trimming removed 4 bases from V and 2 bases from J, with 8 bases in between.